This T cell receptor beta chain was observed in a study of blood T cell repertoires in COVID-19. Background on the study: Specimens from acute and convalescent COVID-19 originated in the United States, Italy and Spain. T cells, B-cell-depleted T cells, or PBMCs provided the cDNA or gDNA that served as material.

The authors' processing: Reference gene primer amplification yielded estimated nucleated cell counts. TCRdb's table, derived via immunoSEQ multiplex PCR, lists solely in-frame clones and lacks some. V and J calls and clone size are those listed in that table; D and trimming were worked out from the DNA. Of approximately 280,000 clones detected, 75% to 85% appear once; the ten largest clones hold 4% to 6%. CDR3 length: 14 amino acids. Germline V gives CDR1 LNHDA, CDR2 SQIVND (reference sequence). V gave up 7 bases and J gave up 8 bases, with 17 bases separating them. The specimen sequenced was peripheral blood. This receptor was taken from a man in his fifties or sixties with active or convalescent COVID-19. J is TRBJ1-4 and V is TRBV19, with TRBD1 as a possible D gene (6 bases). The CDR3 reads CASTQGTLGEKLFF. DNA for the CDR3: TGTGCCAGTACTCAGGGGACGCTGGGGGAAAAACTGTTTTTT.